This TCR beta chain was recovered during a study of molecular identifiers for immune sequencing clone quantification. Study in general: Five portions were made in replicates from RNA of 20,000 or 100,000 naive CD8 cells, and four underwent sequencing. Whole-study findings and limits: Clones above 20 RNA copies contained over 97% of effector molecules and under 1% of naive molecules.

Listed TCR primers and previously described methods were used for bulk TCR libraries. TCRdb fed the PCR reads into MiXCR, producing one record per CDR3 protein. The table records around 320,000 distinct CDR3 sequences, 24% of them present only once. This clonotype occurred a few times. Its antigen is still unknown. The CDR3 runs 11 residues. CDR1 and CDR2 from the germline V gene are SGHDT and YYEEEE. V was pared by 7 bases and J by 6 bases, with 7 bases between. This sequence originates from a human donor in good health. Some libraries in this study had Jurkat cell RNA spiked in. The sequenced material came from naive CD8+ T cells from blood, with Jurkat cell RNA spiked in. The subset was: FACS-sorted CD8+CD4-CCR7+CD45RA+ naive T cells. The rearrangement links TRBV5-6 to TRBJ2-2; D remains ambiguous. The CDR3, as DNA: TGTGCCAGCGAAGGTTCCGGGGAGCTGTTTTTT. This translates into CASEGSGELFF.